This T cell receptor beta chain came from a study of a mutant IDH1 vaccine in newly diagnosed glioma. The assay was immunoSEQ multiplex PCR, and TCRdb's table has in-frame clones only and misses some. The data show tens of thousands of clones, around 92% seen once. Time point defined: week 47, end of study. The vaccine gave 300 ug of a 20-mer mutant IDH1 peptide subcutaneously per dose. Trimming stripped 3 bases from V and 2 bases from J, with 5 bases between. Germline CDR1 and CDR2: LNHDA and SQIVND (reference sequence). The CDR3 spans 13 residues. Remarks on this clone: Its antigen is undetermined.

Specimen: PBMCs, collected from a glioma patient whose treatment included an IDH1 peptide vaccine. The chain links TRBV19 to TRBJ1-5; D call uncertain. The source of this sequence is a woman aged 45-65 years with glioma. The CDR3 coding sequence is TGTGCCAGTAGTATTTGGGGCAATCAGCCCCAGCATTTT. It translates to CASSIWGNQPQHF. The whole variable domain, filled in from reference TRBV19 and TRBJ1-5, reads DGGITQSPKYLFRKEGQNVTLSCEQNLNHDAMYWYRQDPGQGLRLIYYSQIVNDFQKGDIAEGYSVSREKKESFPLTVTSAQKNPTAFYLCASSIWGNQPQHFGDGTRLSIL.